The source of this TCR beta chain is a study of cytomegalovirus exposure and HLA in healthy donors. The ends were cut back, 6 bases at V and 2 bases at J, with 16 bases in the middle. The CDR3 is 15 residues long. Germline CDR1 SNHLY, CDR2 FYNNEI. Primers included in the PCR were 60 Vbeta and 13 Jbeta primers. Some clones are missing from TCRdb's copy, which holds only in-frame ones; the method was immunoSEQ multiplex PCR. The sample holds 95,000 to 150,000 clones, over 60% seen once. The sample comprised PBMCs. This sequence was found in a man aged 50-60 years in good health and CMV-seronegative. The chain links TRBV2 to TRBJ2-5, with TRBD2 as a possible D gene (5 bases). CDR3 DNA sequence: TGTGCCAGCAGCCCTAGCTGGCCCATACAAGAGACCCAGTACTTC. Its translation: CASSPSWPIQETQYF.